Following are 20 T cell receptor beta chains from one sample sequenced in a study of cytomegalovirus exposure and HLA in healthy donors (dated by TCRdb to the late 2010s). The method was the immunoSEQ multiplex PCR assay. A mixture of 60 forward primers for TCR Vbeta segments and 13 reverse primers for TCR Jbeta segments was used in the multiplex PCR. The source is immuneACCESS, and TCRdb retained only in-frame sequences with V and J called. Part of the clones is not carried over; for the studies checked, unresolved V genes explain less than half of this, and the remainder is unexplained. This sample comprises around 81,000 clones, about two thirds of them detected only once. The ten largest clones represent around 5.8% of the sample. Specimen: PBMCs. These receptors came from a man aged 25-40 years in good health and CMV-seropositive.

The CDR3 DNA sequence: TGCGCCAGCAGCCAAGAGATTAGTAATTCACCCCTCCACTTT. This codes for CASSQEISNSPLHF. The chain carries TRBV4-1 and TRBJ1-6; D not certain. There are 14 residues in the CDR3. V was clipped by 0 bases and J by 6 bases, with 6 bases between them. Germline loops: CDR1 MGHRA, CDR2 YSYEKL.

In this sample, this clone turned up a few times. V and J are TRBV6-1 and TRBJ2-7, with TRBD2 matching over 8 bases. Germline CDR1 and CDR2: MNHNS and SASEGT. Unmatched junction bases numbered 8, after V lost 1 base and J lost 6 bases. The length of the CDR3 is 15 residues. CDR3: CASSEGTGGPGEQYF. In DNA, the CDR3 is TGTGCCAGCAGTGAAGGCACGGGAGGGCCGGGCGAGCAGTACTTC.

This chain's CDR3 is CASSSGSGTALGGYTF. CDR3 nucleotides: TGTGCCAGCAGCTCGGGGTCCGGGACAGCCCTGGGGGGCTACACCTTC. This chain connects TRBV7-9 to TRBJ1-2; 7 nucleotides line up with TRBD1. Germline CDR1 SEHNR, CDR2 FQNEAQ (reference sequence). The V and J ends lost 4 bases and 8 bases, in that order; junction bases with no gene match: 16. CDR3 size: 16 residues.

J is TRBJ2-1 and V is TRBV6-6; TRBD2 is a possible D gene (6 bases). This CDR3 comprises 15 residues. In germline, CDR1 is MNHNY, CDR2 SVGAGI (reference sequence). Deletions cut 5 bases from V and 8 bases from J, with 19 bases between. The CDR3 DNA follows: TGTGCCAGCAGTGACGAGCGGCGGGGTAGCGATGAGCAGTTCTTC. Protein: CASSDERRGSDEQFF.

The CDR3 here is CASSLPAGASNQPQHF. The CDR3 DNA sequence: TGTGCCAGCAGTTTACCCGCAGGGGCTAGCAATCAGCCCCAGCATTTT. The rearrangement links TRBV28 to TRBJ1-5; D is perhaps TRBD1 (6 bases). Looked up from germline, CDR1 is MDHEN and CDR2 is SYDVKM. The CDR3 covers 16 residues. Between the trimmed V and J ends, which lost 2 bases and 0 bases, there was a span of 11 bases.

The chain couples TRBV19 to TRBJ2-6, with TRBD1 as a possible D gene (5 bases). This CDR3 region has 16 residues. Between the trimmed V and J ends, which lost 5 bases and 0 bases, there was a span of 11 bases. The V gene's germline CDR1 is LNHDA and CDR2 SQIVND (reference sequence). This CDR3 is CASSQTQGSGANVLTF. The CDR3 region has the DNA TGTGCCAGTAGTCAAACCCAGGGCTCTGGGGCCAACGTCCTGACTTTC.

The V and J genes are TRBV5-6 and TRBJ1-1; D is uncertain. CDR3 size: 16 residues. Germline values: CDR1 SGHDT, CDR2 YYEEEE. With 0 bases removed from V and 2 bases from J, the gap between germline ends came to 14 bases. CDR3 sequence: CASSLVIGSPNTEAFF. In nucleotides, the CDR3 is TGTGCCAGCAGCTTGGTAATAGGGAGCCCCAACACTGAAGCTTTCTTT.

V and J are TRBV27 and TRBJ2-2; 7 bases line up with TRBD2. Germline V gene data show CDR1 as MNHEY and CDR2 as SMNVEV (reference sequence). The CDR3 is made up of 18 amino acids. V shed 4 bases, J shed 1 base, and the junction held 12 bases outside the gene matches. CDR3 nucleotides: TGTGCCAGCAGTTCACGCGTTGGGGAGGGGCTGAACACCGGGGAGCTGTTTTTT. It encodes CASSSRVGEGLNTGELFF.

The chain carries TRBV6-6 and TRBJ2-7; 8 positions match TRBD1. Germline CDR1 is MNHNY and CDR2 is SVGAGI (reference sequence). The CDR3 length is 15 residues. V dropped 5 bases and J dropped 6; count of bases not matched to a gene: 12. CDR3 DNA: TGTGCCAGCAGTCGCTTCTTTGGGACAGGTATCGAGCAGTACTTC. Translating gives CASSRFFGTGIEQYF.

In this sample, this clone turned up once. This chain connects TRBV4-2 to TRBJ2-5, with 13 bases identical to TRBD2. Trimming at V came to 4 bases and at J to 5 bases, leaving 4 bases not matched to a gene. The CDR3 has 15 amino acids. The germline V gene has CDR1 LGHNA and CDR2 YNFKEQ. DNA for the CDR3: TGTGCCAGCAGCCTCGGGACTAGCGGGGTGGAGACCCAGTACTTC. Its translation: CASSLGTSGVETQYF.

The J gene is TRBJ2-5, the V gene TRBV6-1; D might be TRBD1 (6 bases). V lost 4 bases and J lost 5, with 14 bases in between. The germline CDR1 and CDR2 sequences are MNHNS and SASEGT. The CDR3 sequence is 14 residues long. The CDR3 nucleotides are TGTGCCAGCAGTGGCACAGGGTTTTCGGAGACCCAGTACTTC. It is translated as CASSGTGFSETQYF.

The CDR3 DNA reads TGTGCCAGCAGCGACTTGGGAGTGGGGGAGCTGTTTTTT. Its translation: CASSDLGVGELFF. V is TRBV14 and J is TRBJ2-2, with D perhaps matching TRBD2 (5 bases). The V gene lost 5 bases and the J gene lost 8 bases, with 12 bases spanning the gap. Germline-derived CDR1 and CDR2 are SGHDN and FVKESK. The length of the CDR3 is 13 residues.

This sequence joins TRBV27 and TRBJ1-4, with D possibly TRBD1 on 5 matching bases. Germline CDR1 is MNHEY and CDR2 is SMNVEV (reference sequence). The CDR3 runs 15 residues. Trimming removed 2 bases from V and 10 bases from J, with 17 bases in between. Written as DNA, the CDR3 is TGTGCCAGCAGTTTAAAAGGGACGCCGCGGGGAAAACTGTTTTTT. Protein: CASSLKGTPRGKLFF.

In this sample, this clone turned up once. The CDR3 DNA follows: TGCAGCACGGGACAGGAAGGGCCCTCCAATCAGCCCCAGCATTTT. This codes for CSTGQEGPSNQPQHF. V and J are TRBV29-1 and TRBJ1-5; 8 bases agree with TRBD1. CDR1 is SQVTM and CDR2 is ANQGSEA in the germline V gene. CDR3 length: 15 residues. V lost 8 bases to trimming and J lost 3 bases; unmatched junction nucleotides: 12. The variable domain in full, completed from reference TRBV29-1 and TRBJ1-5, reads SAVISQKPSRDICQRGTSLTIQCQVDSQVTMMFWYRQQPGQSLTLIATANQGSEATYESGFVIDKFPISRPNLTFSTLTVSNMSPEDSSIYLCSTGQEGPSNQPQHFGDGTRLSIL.

CDR3 nucleotides: TGCGCCAGCAGCCCTATCGAGGCGGAGTCGGTTGAGCAGTACTTC. As protein: CASSPIEAESVEQYF. This rearrangement joins TRBV10-2 to TRBJ2-7, with D unresolved. The CDR3 spans 15 residues. Trimming took off 6 bases at V and 7 bases at J, with 22 bases between the two ends. In germline, CDR1 is WSHSY, CDR2 SAAADI.

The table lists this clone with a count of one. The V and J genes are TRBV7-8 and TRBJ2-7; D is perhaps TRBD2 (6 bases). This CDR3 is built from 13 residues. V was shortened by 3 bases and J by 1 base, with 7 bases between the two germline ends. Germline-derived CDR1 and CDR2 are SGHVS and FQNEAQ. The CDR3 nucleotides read TGTGCCAGCAGCTTCGCGGGGTCCTACGAGCAGTACTTC. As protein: CASSFAGSYEQYF. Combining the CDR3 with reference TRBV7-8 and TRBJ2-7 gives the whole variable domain GAGVSQSPRYKVAKRGQDVALRCDPISGHVSLFWYQQALGQGPEFLTYFQNEAQLDKSGLPSDRFFAERPEGSVSTLKIQRTQQEDSAVYLCASSFAGSYEQYFGPGTRLTVT.

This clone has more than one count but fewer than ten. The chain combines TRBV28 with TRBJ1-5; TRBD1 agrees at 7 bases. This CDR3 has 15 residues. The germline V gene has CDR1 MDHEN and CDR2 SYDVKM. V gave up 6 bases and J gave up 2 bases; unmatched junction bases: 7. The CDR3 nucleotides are TGTGCCAGCAGCAGCCGCGGACAGGGCAATCAGCCCCAGCATTTT. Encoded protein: CASSSRGQGNQPQHF.

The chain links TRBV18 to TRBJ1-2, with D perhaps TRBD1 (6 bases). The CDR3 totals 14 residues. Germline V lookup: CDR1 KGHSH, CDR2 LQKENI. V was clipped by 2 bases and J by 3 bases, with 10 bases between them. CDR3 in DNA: TGTGCCAGCTCACCAATGGACAGCTACTATGGCTACACCTTC. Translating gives CASSPMDSYYGYTF. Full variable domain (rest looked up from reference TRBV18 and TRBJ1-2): NAGVMQNPRHLVRRRGQEARLRCSPMKGHSHVYWYRQLPEEGLKFMVYLQKENIIDESGMPKERFSAEFPKEGPSILRIQQVVRGDSAAYFCASSPMDSYYGYTFGSGTRLTVV.

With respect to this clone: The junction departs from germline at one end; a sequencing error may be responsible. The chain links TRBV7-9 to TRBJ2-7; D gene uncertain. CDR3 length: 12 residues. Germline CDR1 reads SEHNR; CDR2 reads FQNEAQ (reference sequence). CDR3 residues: CSSARNSYEQYF. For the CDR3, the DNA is TGTTCCAGCGCGAGAAACTCCTACGAGCAGTACTTC.

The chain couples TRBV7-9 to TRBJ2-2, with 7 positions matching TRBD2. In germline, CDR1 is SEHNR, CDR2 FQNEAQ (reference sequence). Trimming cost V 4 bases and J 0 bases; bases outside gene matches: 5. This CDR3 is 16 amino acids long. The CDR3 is CASSSGRTPNTGELFF. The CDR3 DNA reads TGTGCCAGCAGCTCCGGGAGGACCCCGAACACCGGGGAGCTGTTTTTT.